This TCR beta chain stems from a study of blood T cell repertoires in COVID-19. The CDR3 runs to 14 residues. Trimming removed 0 bases at V and 2 bases at J, with 7 bases between. In germline, CDR1 is SGHTS, CDR2 YDEGEE. In the authors' workflow: Amplifying reference gene primers gave estimates of nucleated cell counts. Produced via immunoSEQ multiplex PCR; TCRdb's table is partial and in-frame only. Clone size and V and J calls were adopted from that table, with D and trimming inferred from the DNA. The data show some 140,000 clones, over 60% seen once. The chain carries TRBV5-8 and TRBJ2-3, with D unclear. Material: peripheral blood. The receptor's source is an older man with acute or convalescent COVID-19. The CDR3 sequence is CASSLGVLTDTQYF. The CDR3 DNA is TGTGCCAGCAGCTTGGGTGTCCTCACAGATACGCAGTATTTT.